The present TCR beta chain was sequenced within a study of cytomegalovirus exposure and HLA in healthy donors. A multiplex PCR was run with 60 Vbeta primers and 13 Jbeta primers. In the original workflow: In a later analysis, the count reached about 75 million unique TCR beta chains, with about 9.9 million shared. Generated by immunoSEQ multiplex PCR, the TCRdb table keeps only in-frame clones and is missing some. D and trimming were read from the DNA, whereas the V and J calls and clone size are those reported in that table. This sample carries over 100,000 clones, roughly 72% of them seen once, and the ten largest clones take about 7.3%. General observations from the study: Previously analyzed data showed that most TCR beta V segments were productive at a frequency of about 87% or about 30%. Follow-up analysis later connected one missense variant in DCLRE1C with trimming of TCR beta V- and J-genes. The study flagged about 150 TCR beta chains as cytomegalovirus-associated.

Notes on this clone: Its antigen is unidentified.

Germline lookup yields CDR1 SGHNT and CDR2 YENEEA. The CDR3 is 18 amino acids. J lost 5 bases, V lost 4 bases, and 18 bases had no gene match. This TCR derives from a male donor in good health and CMV-seronegative. This chain uses TRBV11-3 with TRBJ2-5; 8 nucleotides line up with TRBD2. Sequenced material: PBMCs. The CDR3 sequence: CASSSARGGSTAEETQYF. DNA for the CDR3: TGTGCCAGCAGCTCCGCTCGGGGGGGCTCCACCGCCGAGGAGACCCAGTACTTC.